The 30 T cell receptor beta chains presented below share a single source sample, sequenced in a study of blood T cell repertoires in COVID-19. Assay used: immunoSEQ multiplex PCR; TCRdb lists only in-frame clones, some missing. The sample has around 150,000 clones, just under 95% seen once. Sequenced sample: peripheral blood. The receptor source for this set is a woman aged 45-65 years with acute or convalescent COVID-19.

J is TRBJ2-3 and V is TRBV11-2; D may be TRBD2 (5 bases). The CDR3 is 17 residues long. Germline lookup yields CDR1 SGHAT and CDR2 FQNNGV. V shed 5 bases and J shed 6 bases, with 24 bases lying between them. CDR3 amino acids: CASSLLSYASWEDTQYF. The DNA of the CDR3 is TGTGCCAGCAGCCTCCTGTCTTATGCCAGCTGGGAGGATACGCAGTATTTT.

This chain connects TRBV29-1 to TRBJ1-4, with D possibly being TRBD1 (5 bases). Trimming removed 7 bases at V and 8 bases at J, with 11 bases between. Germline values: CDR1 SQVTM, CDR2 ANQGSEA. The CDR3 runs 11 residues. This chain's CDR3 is CSALGGEKLFF. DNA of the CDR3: TGCAGCGCACTTGGGGGGGAAAAACTGTTTTTT. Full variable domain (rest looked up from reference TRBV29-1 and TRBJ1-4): SAVISQKPSRDICQRGTSLTIQCQVDSQVTMMFWYRQQPGQSLTLIATANQGSEATYESGFVIDKFPISRPNLTFSTLTVSNMSPEDSSIYLCSALGGEKLFFGSGTQLSVL.

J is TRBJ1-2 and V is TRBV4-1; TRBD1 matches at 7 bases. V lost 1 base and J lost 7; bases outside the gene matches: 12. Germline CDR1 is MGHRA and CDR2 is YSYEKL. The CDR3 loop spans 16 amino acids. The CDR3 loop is CASSQGLQGLKGGYTF. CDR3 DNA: TGCGCCAGCAGCCAAGGCTTACAGGGGCTGAAAGGTGGCTACACCTTC.

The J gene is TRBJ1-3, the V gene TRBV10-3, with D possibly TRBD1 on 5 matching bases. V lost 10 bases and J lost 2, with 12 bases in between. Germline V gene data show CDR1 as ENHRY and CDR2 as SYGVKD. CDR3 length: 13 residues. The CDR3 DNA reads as TGTGCCACCATCGACAGCGCTGGAAACACCATATATTTT. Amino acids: CATIDSAGNTIYF.

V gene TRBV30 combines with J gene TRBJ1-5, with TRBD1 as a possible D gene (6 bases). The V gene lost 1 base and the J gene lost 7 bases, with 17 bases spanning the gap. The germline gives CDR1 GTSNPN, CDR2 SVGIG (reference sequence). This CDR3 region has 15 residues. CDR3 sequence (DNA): TGTGCCTGGAGTGCGTACACAGGGCTGAGGCAGCCCCAGCATTTT. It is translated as CAWSAYTGLRQPQHF.

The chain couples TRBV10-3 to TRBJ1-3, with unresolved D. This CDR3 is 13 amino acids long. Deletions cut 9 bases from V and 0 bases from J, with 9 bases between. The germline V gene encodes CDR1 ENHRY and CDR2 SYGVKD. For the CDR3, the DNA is TGTGCCATTCAAGCTCACTCTGGAAACACCATATATTTT. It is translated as CAIQAHSGNTIYF.

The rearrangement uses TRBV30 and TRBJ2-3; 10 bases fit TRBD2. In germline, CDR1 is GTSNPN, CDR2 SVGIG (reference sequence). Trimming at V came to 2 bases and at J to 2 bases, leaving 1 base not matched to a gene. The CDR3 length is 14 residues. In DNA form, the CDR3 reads TGTGCCTGGAGTAGCGGGGGGGCCACAGATACGCAGTATTTT. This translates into CAWSSGGATDTQYF.

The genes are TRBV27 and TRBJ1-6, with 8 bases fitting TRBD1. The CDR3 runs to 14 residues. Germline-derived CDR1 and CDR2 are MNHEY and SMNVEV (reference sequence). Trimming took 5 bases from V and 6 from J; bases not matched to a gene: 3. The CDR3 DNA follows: TGTGCCAGCAGTCACGACAGGGGTAATTCACCCCTCCACTTT. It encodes CASSHDRGNSPLHF.

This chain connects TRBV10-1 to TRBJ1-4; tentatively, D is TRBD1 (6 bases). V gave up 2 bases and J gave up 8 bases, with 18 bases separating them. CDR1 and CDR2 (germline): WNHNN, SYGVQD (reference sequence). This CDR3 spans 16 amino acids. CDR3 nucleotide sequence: TGCGCCAGCAGTGAGATGGGGGCGCGGAATCAGGAAAAACTGTTTTTT. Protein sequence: CASSEMGARNQEKLFF.

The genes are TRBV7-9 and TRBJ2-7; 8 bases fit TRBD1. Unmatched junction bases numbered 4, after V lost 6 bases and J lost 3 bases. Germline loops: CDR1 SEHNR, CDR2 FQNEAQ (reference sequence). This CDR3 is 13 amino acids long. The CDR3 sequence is CASRKGQVYEQYF. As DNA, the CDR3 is TGTGCCAGCAGGAAGGGACAGGTCTACGAGCAGTACTTC.

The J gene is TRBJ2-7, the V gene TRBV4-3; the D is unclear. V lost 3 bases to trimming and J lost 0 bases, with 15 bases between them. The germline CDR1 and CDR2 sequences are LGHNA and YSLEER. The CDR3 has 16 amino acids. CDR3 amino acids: CASSQALPRISYEQYF. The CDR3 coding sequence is TGCGCCAGCAGCCAGGCACTACCCCGTATCTCCTACGAGCAGTACTTC.

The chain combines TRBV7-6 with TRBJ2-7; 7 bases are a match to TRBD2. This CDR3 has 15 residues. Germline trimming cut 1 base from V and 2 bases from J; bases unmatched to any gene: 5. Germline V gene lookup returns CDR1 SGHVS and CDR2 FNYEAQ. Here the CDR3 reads CASSLESSGPYEQYF. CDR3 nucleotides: TGTGCCAGCAGCTTAGAGTCTAGCGGCCCCTACGAGCAGTACTTC.

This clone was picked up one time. Written as DNA, the CDR3 is TGTGCCAGCAGCATCGGGGGAGGGCCGGGAGAGACCCAGTACTTC. It specifies CASSIGGGPGETQYF. The V call is TRBV9, the J call TRBJ2-5, with 7 bases matching TRBD2. There are 15 residues in the CDR3. Germline V gene lookup returns CDR1 SGDLS and CDR2 YYNGEE. V trimming: 4 bases; J trimming: 4 bases; junction bases outside the gene matches: 10.

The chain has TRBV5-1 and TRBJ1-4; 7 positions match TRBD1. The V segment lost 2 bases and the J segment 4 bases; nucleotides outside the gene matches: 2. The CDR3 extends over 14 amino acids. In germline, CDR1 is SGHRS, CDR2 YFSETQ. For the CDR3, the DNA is TGCGCCAGCAGCTTCGGGGACAGTAATGAAAAACTGTTTTTT. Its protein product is CASSFGDSNEKLFF.

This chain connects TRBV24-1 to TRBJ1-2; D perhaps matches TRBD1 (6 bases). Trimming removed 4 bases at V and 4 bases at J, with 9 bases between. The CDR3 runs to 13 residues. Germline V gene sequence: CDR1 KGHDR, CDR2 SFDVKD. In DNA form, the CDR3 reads TGTGCCACCAGTGACAGGGGCCTCTATGGCTACACCTTC. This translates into CATSDRGLYGYTF.

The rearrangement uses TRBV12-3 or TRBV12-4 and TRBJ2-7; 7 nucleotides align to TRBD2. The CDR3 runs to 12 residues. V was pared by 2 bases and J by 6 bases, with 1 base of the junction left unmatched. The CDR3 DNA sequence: TGTGCCAGCAGTTTATCGGGGGGCGAGCAGTACTTC. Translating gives CASSLSGGEQYF.

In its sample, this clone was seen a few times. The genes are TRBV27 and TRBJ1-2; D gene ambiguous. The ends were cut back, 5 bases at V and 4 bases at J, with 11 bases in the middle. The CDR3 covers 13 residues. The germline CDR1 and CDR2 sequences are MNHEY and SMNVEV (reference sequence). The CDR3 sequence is CASSPSSGYGYTF. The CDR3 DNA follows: TGTGCCAGCAGTCCGTCGTCGGGCTATGGCTACACCTTC.

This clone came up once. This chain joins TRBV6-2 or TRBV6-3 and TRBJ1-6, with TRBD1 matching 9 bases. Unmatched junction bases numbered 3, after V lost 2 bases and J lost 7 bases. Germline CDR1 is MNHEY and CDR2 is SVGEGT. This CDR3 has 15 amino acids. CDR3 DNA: TGTGCCAGCAGTTACGGGACAGGGTGGAATTCACCCCTCCACTTT. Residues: CASSYGTGWNSPLHF.

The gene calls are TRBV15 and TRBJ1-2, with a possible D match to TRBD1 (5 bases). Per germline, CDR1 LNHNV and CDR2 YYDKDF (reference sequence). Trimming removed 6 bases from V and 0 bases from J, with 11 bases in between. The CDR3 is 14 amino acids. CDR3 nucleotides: TGTGCCACCAGTGTCCAGGGTCCTAACTATGGCTACACCTTC. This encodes CATSVQGPNYGYTF.

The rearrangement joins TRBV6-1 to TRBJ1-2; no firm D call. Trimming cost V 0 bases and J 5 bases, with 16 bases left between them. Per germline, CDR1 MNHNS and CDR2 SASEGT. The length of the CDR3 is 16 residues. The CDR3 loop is CASSEADNTGMYGYTF. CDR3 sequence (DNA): TGTGCCAGCAGTGAAGCTGACAATACCGGGATGTATGGCTACACCTTC.

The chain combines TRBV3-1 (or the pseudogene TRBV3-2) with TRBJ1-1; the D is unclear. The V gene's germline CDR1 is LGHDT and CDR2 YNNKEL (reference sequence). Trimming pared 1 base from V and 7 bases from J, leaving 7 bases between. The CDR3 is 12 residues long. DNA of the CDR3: TGTGCCAGCAGCCAAGGAGGTCGTGAAGCTTTCTTT. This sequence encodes CASSQGGREAFF.

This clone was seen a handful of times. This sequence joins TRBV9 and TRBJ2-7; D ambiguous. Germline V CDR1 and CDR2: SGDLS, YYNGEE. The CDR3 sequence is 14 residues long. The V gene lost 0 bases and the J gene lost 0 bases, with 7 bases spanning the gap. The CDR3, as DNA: TGTGCCAGCAGCGTAGGTTATCTCTCCTACGAGCAGTACTTC. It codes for CASSVGYLSYEQYF.

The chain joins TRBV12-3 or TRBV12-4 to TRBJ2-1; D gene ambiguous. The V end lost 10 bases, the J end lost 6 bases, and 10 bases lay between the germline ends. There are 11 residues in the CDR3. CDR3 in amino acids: CATSITNEQFF. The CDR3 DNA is TGTGCCACCTCTATCACCAATGAGCAGTTCTTC.

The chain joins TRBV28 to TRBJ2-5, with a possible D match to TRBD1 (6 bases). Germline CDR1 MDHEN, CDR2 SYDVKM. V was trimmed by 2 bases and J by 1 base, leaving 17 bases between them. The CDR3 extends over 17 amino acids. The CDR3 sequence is CASSLNLISGVQETQYF. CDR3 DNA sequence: TGTGCCAGCAGTTTAAACCTTATTTCAGGGGTCCAAGAGACCCAGTACTTC.

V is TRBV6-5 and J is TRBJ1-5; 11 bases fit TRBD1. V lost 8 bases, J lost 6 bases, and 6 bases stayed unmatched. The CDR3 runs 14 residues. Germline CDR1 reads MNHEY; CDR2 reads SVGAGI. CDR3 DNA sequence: TGTGCCAGCCGGGGACAGGGGGACAGTCAGCCCCAGCATTTT. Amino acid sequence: CASRGQGDSQPQHF.

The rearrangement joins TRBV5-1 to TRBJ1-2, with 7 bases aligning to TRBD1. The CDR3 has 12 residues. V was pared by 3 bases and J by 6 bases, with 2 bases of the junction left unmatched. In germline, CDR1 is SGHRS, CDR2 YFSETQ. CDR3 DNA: TGCGCCAGCAGCTCAACAGGGGATGGCTACACCTTC. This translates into CASSSTGDGYTF. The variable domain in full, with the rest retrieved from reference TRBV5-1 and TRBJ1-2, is KAGVTQTPRYLIKTRGQQVTLSCSPISGHRSVSWYQQTPGQGLQFLFEYFSETQRNKGNFPGRFSGRQFSNSRSEMNVSTLELGDSALYLCASSSTGDGYTFGSGTRLTVV.

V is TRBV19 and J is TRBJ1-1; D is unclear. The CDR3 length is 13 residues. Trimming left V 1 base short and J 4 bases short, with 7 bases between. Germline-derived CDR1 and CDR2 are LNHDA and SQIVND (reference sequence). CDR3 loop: CASSIGGGTEAFF. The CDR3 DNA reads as TGTGCCAGTAGTATAGGGGGAGGCACTGAAGCTTTCTTT.

The CDR3 is CASSPQGGNYGYTF. The CDR3 bases are TGTGCCAGCTCACCCCAGGGAGGAAACTATGGCTACACCTTC. The V call is TRBV18, the J call TRBJ1-2, with D tentatively TRBD1 (5 bases). Germline assignment: CDR1 KGHSH and CDR2 LQKENI. V was clipped by 3 bases and J by 2 bases, with 10 bases between them. This CDR3 has 14 amino acids.

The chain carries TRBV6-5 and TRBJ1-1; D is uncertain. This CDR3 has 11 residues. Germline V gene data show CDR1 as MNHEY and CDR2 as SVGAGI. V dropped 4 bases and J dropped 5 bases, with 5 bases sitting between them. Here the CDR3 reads CASSSGTEAFF. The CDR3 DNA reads TGTGCCAGCAGTTCGGGGACTGAAGCTTTCTTT.

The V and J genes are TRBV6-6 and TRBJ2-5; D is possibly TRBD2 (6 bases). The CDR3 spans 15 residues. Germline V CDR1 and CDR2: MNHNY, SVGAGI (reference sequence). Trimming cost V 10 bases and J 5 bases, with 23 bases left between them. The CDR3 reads CATRGSGGSGETQYF. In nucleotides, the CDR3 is TGTGCCACCCGTGGTAGCGGTGGATCCGGGGAGACCCAGTACTTC.